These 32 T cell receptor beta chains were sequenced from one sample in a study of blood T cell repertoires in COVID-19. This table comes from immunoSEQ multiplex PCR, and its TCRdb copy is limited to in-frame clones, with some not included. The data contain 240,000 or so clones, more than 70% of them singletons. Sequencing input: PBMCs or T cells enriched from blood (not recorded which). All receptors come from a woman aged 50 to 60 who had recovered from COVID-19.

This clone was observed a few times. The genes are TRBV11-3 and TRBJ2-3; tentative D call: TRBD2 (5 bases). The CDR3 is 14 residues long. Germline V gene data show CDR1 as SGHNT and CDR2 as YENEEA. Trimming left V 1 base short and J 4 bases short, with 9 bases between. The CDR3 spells CASSLGGAADTQYF. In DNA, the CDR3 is TGTGCCAGCAGCTTAGGGGGAGCCGCAGATACGCAGTATTTT.

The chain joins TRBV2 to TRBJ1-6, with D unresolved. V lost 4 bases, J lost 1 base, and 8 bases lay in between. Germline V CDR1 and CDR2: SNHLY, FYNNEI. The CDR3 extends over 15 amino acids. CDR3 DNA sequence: TGTGCCAGCAGTGGAGAGGGTTCCTATAATTCACCCCTCCACTTT. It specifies CASSGEGSYNSPLHF.

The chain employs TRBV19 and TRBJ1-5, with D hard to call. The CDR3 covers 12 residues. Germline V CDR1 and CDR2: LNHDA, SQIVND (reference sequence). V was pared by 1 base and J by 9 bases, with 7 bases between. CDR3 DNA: TGTGCCAGTAGTATAGGCGAATTGCCCCAGCATTTT. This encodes CASSIGELPQHF.

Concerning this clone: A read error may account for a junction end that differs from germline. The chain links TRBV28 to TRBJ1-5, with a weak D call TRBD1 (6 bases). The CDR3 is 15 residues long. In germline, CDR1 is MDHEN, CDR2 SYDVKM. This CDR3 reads CASRGFGVRNQPQHF. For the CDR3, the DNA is TGTGCGAGCAGGGGTTTTGGAGTGAGGAATCAGCCCCAGCATTTT.

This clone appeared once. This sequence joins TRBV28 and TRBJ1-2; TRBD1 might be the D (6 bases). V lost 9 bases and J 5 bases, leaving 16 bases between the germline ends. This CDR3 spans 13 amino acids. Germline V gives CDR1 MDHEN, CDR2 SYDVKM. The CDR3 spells CASLGGAQYGYTF. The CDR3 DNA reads TGTGCCAGTCTCGGGGGGGCGCAGTATGGCTACACCTTC.

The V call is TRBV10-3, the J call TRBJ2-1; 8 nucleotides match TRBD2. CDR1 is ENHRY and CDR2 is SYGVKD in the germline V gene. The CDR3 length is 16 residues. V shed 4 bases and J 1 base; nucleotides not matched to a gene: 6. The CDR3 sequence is CAISVAGSKSYNEQFF. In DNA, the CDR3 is TGTGCCATCAGTGTAGCGGGAAGTAAATCCTACAATGAGCAGTTCTTC.

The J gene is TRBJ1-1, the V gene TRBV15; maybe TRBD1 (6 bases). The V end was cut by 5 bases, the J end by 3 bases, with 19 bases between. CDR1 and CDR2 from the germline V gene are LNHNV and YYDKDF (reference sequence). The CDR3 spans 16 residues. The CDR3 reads CATSLRGGGYDTEAFF. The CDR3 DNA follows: TGTGCCACCAGCCTCCGGGGCGGGGGCTATGACACTGAAGCTTTCTTT. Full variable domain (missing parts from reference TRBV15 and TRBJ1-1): DAMVIQNPRYQVTQFGKPVTLSCSQTLNHNVMYWYQQKSSQAPKLLFHYYDKDFNNEADTPDNFQSRRPNTSFCFLDIRSPGLGDTAMYLCATSLRGGGYDTEAFFGQGTRLTVV.

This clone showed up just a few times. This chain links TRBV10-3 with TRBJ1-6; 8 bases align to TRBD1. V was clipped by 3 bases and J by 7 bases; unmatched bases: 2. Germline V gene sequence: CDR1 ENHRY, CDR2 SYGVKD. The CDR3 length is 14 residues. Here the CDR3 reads CAISDTGGNSPLHF. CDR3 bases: TGTGCCATCAGTGATACAGGGGGAAATTCACCCCTCCACTTT.

CDR3 region: CASSQGGQVYSPLHF. In DNA, the CDR3 is TGTGCCAGCAGCCAAGGAGGACAGGTCTATTCACCCCTCCACTTT. The V call is TRBV3-1 (or the pseudogene TRBV3-2), the J call TRBJ1-6; TRBD1 agrees at 7 bases. Germline V lookup: CDR1 LGHDT, CDR2 YNNKEL (reference sequence). The trim removed 1 base at V and 8 bases at J, leaving 5 bases unmatched. CDR3 length equals 15 residues.

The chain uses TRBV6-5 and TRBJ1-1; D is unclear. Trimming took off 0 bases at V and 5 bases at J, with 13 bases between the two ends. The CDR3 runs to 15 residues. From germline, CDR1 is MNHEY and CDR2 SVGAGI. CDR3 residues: CASSYSISAETEAFF. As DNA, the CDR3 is TGTGCCAGCAGTTACTCGATTAGCGCAGAAACTGAAGCTTTCTTT.

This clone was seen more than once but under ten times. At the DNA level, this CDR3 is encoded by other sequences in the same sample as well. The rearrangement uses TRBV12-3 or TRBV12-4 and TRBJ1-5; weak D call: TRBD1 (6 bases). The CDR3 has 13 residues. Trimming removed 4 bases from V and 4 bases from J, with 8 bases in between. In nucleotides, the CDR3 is TGTGCCAGCAGTTCTGACAGGAATCAGCCCCAGCATTTT. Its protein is CASSSDRNQPQHF.

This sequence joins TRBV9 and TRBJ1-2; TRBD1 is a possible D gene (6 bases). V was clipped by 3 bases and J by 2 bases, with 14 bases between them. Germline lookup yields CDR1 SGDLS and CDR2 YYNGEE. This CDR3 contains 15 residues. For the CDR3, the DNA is TGTGCCAGCAGCGATTGGAGTAGGGGGAACTATGGCTACACCTTC. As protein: CASSDWSRGNYGYTF.

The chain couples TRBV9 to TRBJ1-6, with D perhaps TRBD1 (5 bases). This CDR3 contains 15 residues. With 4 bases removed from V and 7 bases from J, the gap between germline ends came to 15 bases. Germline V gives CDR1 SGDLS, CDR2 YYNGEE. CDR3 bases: TGTGCCAGCAGCTCCCGCCAAGGGGCCAATTCACCCCTCCACTTT. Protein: CASSSRQGANSPLHF.

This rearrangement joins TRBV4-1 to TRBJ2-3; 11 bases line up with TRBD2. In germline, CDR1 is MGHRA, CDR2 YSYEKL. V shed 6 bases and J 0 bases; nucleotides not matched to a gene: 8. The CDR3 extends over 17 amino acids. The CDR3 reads CASSLAGGPSSTDTQYF. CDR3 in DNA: TGCGCCAGCAGTCTAGCGGGAGGACCCTCTAGCACAGATACGCAGTATTTT.

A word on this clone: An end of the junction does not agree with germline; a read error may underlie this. The CDR3 spells CASTLRLAEIQETQYF. In DNA, the CDR3 is TGTGCCAGCACCTTACGACTAGCGGAAATTCAAGAGACCCAGTACTTC. This chain uses TRBV7-9 with TRBJ2-5; TRBD2 aligns across 9 bases. This CDR3 has 16 residues. From germline, CDR1 is SEHNR and CDR2 FQNEAQ (reference sequence).

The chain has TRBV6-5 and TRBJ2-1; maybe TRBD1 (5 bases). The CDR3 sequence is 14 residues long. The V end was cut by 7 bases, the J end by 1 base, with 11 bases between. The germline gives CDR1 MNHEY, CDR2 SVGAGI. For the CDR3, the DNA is TGTGCCAGCAACAGGTGGGGATCCTACAATGAGCAGTTCTTC. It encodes CASNRWGSYNEQFF.

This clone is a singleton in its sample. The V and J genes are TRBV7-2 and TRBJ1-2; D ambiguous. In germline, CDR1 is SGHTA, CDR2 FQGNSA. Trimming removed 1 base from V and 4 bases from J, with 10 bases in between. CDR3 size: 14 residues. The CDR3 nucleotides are TGTGCCAGCAGCTTAGACGGAGCCAGCTATGGCTACACCTTC. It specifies CASSLDGASYGYTF.

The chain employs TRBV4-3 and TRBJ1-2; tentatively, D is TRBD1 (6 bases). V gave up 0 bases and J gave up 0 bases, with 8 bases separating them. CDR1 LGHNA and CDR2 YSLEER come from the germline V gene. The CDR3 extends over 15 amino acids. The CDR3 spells CASSQEQGPNYGYTF. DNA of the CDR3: TGCGCCAGCAGCCAAGAACAGGGCCCTAACTATGGCTACACCTTC.

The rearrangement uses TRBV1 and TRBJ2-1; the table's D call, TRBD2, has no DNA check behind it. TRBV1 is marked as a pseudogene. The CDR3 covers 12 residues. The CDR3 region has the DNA TGCACCAGCAGTAGCGGGAGCGATGAGCAGTTCTTC. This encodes CTSSSGSDEQFF.

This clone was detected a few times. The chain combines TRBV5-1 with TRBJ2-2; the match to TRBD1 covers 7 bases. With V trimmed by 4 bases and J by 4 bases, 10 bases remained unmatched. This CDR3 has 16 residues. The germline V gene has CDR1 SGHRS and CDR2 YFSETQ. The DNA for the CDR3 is TGCGCCAGCAGCCTCAACCGACAGGGTCCCACCGGGGAGCTGTTTTTT. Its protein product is CASSLNRQGPTGELFF.

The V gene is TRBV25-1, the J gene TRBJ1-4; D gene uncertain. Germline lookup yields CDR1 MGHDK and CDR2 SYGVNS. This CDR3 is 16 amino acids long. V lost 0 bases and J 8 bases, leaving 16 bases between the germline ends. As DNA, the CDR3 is TGTGCCAGCAGTGAATATATTGGGCGGGGAAGGGAAAAACTGTTTTTT. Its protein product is CASSEYIGRGREKLFF.

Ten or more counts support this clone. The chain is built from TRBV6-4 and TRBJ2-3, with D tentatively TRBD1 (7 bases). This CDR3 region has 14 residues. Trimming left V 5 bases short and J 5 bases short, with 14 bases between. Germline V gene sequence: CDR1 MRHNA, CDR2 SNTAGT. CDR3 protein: CASSQGGNRDTQYF. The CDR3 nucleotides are TGTGCCAGCAGTCAGGGGGGTAACAGAGATACGCAGTATTTT.

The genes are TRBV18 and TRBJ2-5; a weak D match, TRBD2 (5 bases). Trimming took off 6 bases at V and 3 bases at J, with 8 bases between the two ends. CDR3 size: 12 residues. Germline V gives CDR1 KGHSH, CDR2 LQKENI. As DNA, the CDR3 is TGTGCCAGCTCCTGGGGAGAAGAGACCCAGTACTTC. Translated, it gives CASSWGEETQYF. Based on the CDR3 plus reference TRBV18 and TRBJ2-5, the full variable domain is NAGVMQNPRHLVRRRGQEARLRCSPMKGHSHVYWYRQLPEEGLKFMVYLQKENIIDESGMPKERFSAEFPKEGPSILRIQQVVRGDSAAYFCASSWGEETQYFGPGTRLLVL.

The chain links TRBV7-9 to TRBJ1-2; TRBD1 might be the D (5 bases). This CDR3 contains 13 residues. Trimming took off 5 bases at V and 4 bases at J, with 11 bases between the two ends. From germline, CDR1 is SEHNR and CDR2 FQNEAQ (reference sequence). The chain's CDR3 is CASSPGPIYGYTF. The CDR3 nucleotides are TGTGCCAGCAGCCCAGGGCCCATCTATGGCTACACCTTC.

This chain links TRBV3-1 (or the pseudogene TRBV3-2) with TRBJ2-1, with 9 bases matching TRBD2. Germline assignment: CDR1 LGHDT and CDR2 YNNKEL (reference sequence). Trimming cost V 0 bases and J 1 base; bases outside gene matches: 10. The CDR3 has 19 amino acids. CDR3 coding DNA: TGTGCCAGCAGCCAAGATATGAGGGTTGCGGGAGGGTCCTACAATGAGCAGTTCTTC. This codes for CASSQDMRVAGGSYNEQFF.

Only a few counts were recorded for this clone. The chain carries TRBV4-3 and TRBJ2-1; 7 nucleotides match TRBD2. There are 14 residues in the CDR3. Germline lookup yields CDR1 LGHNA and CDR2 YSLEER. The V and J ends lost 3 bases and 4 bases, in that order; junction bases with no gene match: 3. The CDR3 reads CASSQASGYNEQFF. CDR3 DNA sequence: TGCGCCAGCAGCCAGGCTAGCGGTTACAATGAGCAGTTCTTC.

The CDR3 bases are TGTGCCAGCAGCTCCGAGGGCGCGCCTGGGGCCAACGTCCTGACTTTC. Its translation: CASSSEGAPGANVLTF. The rearrangement links TRBV7-2 to TRBJ2-6; a weak D match, TRBD2 (5 bases). CDR1 is SGHTA, CDR2 FQGNSA, per germline. The germline V and J ends were trimmed by 4 bases and 2 bases, with 12 bases remaining between them. The CDR3 runs 16 residues.

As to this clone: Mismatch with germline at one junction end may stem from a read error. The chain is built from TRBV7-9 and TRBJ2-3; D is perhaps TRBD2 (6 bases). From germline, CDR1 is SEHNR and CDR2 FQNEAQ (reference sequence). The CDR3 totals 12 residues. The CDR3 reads CASSFTGTSPNF. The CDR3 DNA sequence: TGTGCCAGCAGTTTTACCGGGACTTCCCCAAATTTT.

The CDR3 DNA follows: TGTGCCAGCAGCTTATTTGTACATCCCCCAAAGACCTACGAGCAGTACTTC. Amino acids: CASSLFVHPPKTYEQYF. V usage is TRBV7-3 and J usage is TRBJ2-7; D gene ambiguous. In germline, CDR1 is SGHTA, CDR2 FQGTGA. Trimming pared 2 bases from V and 2 bases from J, leaving 19 bases between. This CDR3 region has 17 residues.

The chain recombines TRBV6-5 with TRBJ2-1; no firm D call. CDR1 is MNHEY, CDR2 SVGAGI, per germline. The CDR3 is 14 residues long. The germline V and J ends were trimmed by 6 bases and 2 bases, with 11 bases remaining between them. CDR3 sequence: CASSVEFTYNEQFF. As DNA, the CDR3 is TGTGCCAGCAGCGTGGAGTTCACCTACAATGAGCAGTTCTTC.

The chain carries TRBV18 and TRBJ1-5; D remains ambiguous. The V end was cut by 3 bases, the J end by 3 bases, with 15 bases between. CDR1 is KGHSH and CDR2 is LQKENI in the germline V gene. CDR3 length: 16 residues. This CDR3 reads CASSPMIPGNNQPQHF. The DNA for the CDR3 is TGTGCCAGCTCACCTATGATACCGGGGAACAATCAGCCCCAGCATTTT.

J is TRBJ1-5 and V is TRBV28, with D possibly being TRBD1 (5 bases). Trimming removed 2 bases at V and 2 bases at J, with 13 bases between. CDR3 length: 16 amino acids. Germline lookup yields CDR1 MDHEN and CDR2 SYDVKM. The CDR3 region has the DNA TGTGCCAGCAGTTTAGGAGGGGCGCAAGGCAATCAGCCCCAGCATTTT. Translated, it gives CASSLGGAQGNQPQHF.